Described below is a single T cell receptor (beta chain) sequence and its context. Its antigen is undetermined. These data originate in a study of T cell responses to AZD1222 COVID-19 vaccine. Sequenced by immunoSEQ multiplex PCR; TCRdb stores in-frame clones only, minus some. The sample shows 150,000 or so clones, more than 85% of them seen only once. Germline V lookup: CDR1 MNHEY, CDR2 SMNVEV (reference sequence). This CDR3 has 15 residues. V was pared by 8 bases and J by 4 bases, with 12 bases of the junction left unmatched. Findings and limits, study-wide: Once two AZD1222 doses were given, Spike-specific TCR breadth and depth went up. White British people made up most donors, females outnumbered males, and clonal diversity was possibly underestimated. CD4 TCRs associated with vaccination spanned spike, dominating at 160-218 and 743-854.

Material: peripheral blood, obtained 28 days after the second AZD1222 dose. The clonotype was recovered from an adult who received the AZD1222 COVID-19 vaccine. This sequence joins TRBV27 and TRBJ1-2; 8 bases fit TRBD1. This CDR3 is CASATSGGAFYGYTF. The CDR3 DNA reads TGTGCCAGCGCTACCTCAGGGGGCGCTTTCTATGGCTACACCTTC.